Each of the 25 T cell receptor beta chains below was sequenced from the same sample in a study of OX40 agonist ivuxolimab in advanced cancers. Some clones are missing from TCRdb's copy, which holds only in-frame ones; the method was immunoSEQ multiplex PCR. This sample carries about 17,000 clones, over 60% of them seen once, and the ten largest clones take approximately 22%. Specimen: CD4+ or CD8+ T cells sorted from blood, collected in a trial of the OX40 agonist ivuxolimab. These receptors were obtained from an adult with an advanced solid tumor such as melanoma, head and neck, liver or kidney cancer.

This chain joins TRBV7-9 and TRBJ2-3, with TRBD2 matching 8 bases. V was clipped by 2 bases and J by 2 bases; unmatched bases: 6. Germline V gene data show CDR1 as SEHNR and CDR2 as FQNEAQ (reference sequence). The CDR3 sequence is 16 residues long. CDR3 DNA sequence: TGTGCCAGCAGCTTACCTCGGGGGGGCCCCACAGATACGCAGTATTTT. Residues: CASSLPRGGPTDTQYF.

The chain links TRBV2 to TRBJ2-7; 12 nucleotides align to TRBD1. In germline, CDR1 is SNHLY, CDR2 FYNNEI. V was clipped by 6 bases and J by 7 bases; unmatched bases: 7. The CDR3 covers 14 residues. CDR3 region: CASSHRDRGLEQYF. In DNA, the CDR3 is TGTGCCAGCAGCCACCGGGACAGGGGGCTTGAGCAGTACTTC.

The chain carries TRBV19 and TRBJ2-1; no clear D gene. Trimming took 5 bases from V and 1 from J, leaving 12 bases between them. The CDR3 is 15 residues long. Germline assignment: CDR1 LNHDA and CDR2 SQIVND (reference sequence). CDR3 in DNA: TGTGCCAGTAGTCATGGCGGTGGTTCCTACAATGAGCAGTTCTTC. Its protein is CASSHGGGSYNEQFF.

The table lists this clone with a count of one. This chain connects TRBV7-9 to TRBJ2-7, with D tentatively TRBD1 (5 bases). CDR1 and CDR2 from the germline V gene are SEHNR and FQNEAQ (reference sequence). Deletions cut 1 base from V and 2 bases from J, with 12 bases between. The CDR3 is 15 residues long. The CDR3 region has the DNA TGTGCCAGCAGCTTAGAATCAGGGCTAACCTACGAGCAGTACTTC. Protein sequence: CASSLESGLTYEQYF.

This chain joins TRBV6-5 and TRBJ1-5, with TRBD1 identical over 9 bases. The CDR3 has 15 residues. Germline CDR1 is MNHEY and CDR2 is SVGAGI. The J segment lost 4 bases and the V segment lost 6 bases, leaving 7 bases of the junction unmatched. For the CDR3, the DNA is TGTGCCAGCAGAACGGACAGGGGAGATAATCAGCCCCAGCATTTT. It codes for CASRTDRGDNQPQHF.

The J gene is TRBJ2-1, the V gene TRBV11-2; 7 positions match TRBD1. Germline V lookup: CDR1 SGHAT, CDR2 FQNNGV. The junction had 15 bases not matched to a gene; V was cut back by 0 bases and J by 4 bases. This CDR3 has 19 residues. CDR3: CASSLDGRFGTAFYNEQFF. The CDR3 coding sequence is TGTGCCAGCAGCTTAGATGGTAGGTTCGGGACAGCCTTTTACAATGAGCAGTTCTTC.

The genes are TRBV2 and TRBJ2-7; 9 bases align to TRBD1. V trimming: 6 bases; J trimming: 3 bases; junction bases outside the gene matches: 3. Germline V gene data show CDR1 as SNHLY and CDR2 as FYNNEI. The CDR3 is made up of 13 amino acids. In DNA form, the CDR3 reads TGTGCCAGCAGGGGGACAGGGATCTACGAGCAGTACTTC. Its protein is CASRGTGIYEQYF.

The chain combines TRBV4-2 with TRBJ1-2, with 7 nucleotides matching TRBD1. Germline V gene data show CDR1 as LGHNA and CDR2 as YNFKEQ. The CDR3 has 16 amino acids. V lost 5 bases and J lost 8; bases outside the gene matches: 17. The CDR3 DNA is TGTGCCAGCAGCATAGCCGGGACAGCTCAGCATTGGGGCTACACCTTC. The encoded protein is CASSIAGTAQHWGYTF.

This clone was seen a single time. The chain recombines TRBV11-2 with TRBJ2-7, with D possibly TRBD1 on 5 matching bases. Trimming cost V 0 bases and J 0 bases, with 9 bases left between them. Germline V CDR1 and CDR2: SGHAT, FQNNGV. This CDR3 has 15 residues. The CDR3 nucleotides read TGTGCCAGCAGCTTAGAGACAGTCAACTCCTACGAGCAGTACTTC. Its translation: CASSLETVNSYEQYF.

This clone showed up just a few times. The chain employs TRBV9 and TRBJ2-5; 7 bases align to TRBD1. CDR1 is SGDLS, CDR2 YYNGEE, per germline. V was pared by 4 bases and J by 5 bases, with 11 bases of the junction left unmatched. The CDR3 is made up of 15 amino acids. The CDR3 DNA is TGTGCCAGCAGCCCCCCGACAGGGAGCGTTGAGACCCAGTACTTC. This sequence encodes CASSPPTGSVETQYF.

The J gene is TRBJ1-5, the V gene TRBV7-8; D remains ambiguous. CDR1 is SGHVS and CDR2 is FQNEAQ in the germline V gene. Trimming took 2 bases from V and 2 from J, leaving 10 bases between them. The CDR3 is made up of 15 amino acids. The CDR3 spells CASSLNRLGNQPQHF. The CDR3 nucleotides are TGTGCCAGCAGCTTAAACCGTTTGGGCAATCAGCCCCAGCATTTT.

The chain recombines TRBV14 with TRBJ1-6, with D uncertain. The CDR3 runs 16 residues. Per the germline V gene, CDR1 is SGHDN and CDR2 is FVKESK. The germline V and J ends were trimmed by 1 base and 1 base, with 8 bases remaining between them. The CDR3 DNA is TGTGCCAGCAGCCAAGCAACGGGTTCCTATAATTCACCCCTCCACTTT. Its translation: CASSQATGSYNSPLHF.

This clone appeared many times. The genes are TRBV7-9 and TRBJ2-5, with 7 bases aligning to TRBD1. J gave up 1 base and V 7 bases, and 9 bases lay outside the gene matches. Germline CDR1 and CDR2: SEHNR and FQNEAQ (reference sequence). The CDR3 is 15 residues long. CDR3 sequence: CASTSRGTAQETQYF. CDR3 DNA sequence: TGTGCCAGCACCTCTCGAGGGACAGCCCAAGAGACCCAGTACTTC.

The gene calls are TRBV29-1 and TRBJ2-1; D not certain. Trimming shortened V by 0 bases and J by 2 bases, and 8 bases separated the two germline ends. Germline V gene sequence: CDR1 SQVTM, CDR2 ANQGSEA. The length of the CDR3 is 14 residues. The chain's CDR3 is CSVEDPDTYNEQFF. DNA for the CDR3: TGCAGCGTTGAAGATCCCGACACCTACAATGAGCAGTTCTTC.

The CDR3 region is CASSDLSLDWDGTDTQYF. The CDR3 nucleotides read TGTGCCAGCAGTGACCTATCCCTTGACTGGGATGGCACAGATACGCAGTATTTT. The chain employs TRBV25-1 and TRBJ2-3; D unresolved. This CDR3 is built from 18 residues. The germline V gene has CDR1 MGHDK and CDR2 SYGVNS. Trimming removed 3 bases at V and 1 base at J, with 20 bases between. The full variable domain, completed using reference TRBV25-1 and TRBJ2-3, is EADIYQTPRYLVIGTGKKITLECSQTMGHDKMYWYQQDPGMELHLIHYSYGVNSTEKGDLSSESTVSRIRTEHFPLTLESARPSHTSQYLCASSDLSLDWDGTDTQYFGPGTRLTVL.

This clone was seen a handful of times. The CDR3, as DNA: TGTGCCAGCAGCGTAGCAGGGAGCACTGAAGCTTTCTTT. Encoded protein: CASSVAGSTEAFF. The genes are TRBV9 and TRBJ1-1, with a tentative D call TRBD1 (5 bases). V was clipped by 0 bases and J by 4 bases, with 7 bases between them. The CDR3 sequence is 13 residues long. CDR1 is SGDLS, CDR2 YYNGEE, per germline.

The CDR3 DNA reads TGTGCCACCATTTTGTCGGGGCGGGATGAGCAGTTCTTC. Amino acid sequence: CATILSGRDEQFF. The V and J genes are TRBV7-9 and TRBJ2-1, with D perhaps TRBD1 or TRBD2 (5 bases each). V shed 10 bases and J shed 8 bases, with 18 bases lying between them. The CDR3 is 13 residues long. Germline V gives CDR1 SEHNR, CDR2 FQNEAQ (reference sequence).

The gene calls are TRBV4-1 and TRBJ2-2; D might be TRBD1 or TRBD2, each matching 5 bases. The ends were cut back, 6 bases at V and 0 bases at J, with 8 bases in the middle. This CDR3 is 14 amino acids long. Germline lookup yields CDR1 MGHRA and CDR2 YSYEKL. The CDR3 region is CASRGVSNTGELFF. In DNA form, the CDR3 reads TGCGCCAGCAGGGGGGTGTCGAACACCGGGGAGCTGTTTTTT.

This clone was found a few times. CDR3 nucleotide sequence: TGTGCCAGCAGCCCCTTGACAGGGACCCGATATGGCTACACCTTC. Protein: CASSPLTGTRYGYTF. This chain joins TRBV5-8 and TRBJ1-2; TRBD1 matches at 7 bases. V shed 4 bases, J shed 5 bases, and the junction held 11 bases outside the gene matches. The CDR3 spans 15 residues. From germline, CDR1 is SGHTS and CDR2 YDEGEE.

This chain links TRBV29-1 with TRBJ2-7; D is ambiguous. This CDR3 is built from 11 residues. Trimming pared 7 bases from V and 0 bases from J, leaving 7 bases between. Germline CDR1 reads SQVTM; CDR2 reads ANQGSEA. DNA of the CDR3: TGCAGCGGACTGACCTCCTACGAGCAGTACTTC. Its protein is CSGLTSYEQYF.

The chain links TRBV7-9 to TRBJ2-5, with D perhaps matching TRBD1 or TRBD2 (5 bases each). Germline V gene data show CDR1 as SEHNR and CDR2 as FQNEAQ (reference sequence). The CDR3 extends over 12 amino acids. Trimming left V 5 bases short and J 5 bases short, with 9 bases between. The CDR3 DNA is TGTGCCAGCAGCGGGGACCTGGAGACCCAGTACTTC. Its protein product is CASSGDLETQYF.

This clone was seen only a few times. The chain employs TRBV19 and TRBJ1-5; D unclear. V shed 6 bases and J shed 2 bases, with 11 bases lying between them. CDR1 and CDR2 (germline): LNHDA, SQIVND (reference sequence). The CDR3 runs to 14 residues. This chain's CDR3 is CASRPSIGNQPQHF. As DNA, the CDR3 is TGTGCCAGTAGGCCGAGTATTGGCAATCAGCCCCAGCATTTT.

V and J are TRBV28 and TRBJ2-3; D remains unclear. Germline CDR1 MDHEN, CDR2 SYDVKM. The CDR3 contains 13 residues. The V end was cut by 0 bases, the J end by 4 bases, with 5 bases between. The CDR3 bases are TGTGCCAGCAGTTTATGGGCGGCAGATACGCAGTATTTT. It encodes CASSLWAADTQYF.

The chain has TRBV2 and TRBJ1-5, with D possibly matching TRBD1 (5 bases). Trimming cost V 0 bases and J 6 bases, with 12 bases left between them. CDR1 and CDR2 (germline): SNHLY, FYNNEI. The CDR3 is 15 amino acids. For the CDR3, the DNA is TGTGCCAGCAGTGAAGCGGGGCTTAGTACTCAGCCCCAGCATTTT. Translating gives CASSEAGLSTQPQHF.

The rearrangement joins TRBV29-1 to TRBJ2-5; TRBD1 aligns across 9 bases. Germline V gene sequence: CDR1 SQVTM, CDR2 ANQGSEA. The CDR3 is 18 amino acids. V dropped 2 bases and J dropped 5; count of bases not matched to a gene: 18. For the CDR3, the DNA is TGCAGCGTTGAATCTTATGTAGCCGGGACAGGGTGGGAGGAGACCCAGTACTTC. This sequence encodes CSVESYVAGTGWEETQYF.